This entry lists 11 T cell receptor beta chains sequenced from one sample in a study of shared clonotypes between healthy human individuals. Sequencing was performed with immunoSEQ multiplex PCR; in TCRdb, only in-frame clones are kept and a portion is missing. Seen here are about 2.3 million clones, approximately 90% observed once, and the top ten hold around 0.4%. Sequenced: naive CD4+ T cells from PBMCs. Subset described: CD45RA+ positively selected. The receptors derive from a man aged 18 to 29 in good health. Some clones in this sample may be carry-over from other donors' samples.

The gene calls are TRBV4-1 and TRBJ2-1; D is possibly TRBD1 or TRBD2 (6 bases each). V lost 1 base to trimming and J lost 0 bases, with 13 bases between them. The CDR3 loop spans 17 amino acids. Germline CDR1 and CDR2: MGHRA and YSYEKL. CDR3 region: CASSQGKGGGSYNEQFF. The CDR3 DNA reads TGCGCCAGCAGCCAAGGGAAAGGGGGAGGCTCCTACAATGAGCAGTTCTTC.

The chain has TRBV28 and TRBJ1-2; D remains ambiguous. CDR1 and CDR2 (germline): MDHEN, SYDVKM. V was pared by 3 bases and J by 10 bases, with 15 bases between. The CDR3 consists of 13 residues. CDR3 nucleotide sequence: TGTGCCAGCAGTTTGTCTTCCGGAGGAGACTACACCTTC. This sequence encodes CASSLSSGGDYTF.

In nucleotides, the CDR3 is TGTGCCAGCAGGTTCAGAGGGGAGGTCCCCCACCGCGAAAAACTGTTTTTT. Translation gives CASRFRGEVPHREKLFF. The chain carries TRBV21-1 and TRBJ1-4. TRBV21-1 is marked as a pseudogene. CDR3 length: 17 amino acids.

The chain uses TRBV5-4 and TRBJ2-7; 7 positions agree with TRBD1. The CDR3 extends over 14 amino acids. Germline CDR1 SGHNT, CDR2 YYREEE (reference sequence). With V trimmed by 3 bases and J by 2 bases, 5 bases remained unmatched. DNA for the CDR3: TGTGCCAGCAGCTCGGGACAGTTCCCCTACGAGCAGTACTTC. Residues: CASSSGQFPYEQYF.

The J gene is TRBJ1-5, the V gene TRBV6-1; D gene ambiguous. CDR3 length equals 14 residues. The germline V gene has CDR1 MNHNS and CDR2 SASEGT. V was cut by 2 bases and J by 4 bases, with 9 bases left in between. The CDR3 sequence is CASSEQYNNQPQHF. The CDR3 DNA sequence: TGTGCCAGCAGTGAACAATACAATAATCAGCCCCAGCATTTT.

The CDR3 region is CSSSGSENTGELFF. The CDR3 bases are TGCAGCTCTAGCGGGAGCGAGAACACCGGGGAGCTGTTTTTT. The V and J genes are TRBV29-1 and TRBJ2-2, with TRBD2 matching 10 bases. V trimming: 8 bases; J trimming: 1 base; junction bases outside the gene matches: 4. CDR3 length: 14 amino acids. CDR1 and CDR2 (germline): SQVTM, ANQGSEA.

In DNA form, the CDR3 reads TGTGCCAGTAGAACCCGGTGGGGAGACAGGGGGCATAATCAGCCCCAGCATTTT. Protein product: CASRTRWGDRGHNQPQHF. This chain uses TRBV19 with TRBJ1-5, with 10 bases fitting TRBD1. V was clipped by 6 bases and J by 4 bases; unmatched bases: 15. CDR1 is LNHDA and CDR2 is SQIVND in the germline V gene (reference sequence). The CDR3 length is 18 residues.

The chain has TRBV6-4 and TRBJ2-1; D is ambiguous. The germline CDR1 and CDR2 sequences are MRHNA and SNTAGT. The CDR3 spans 15 residues. Deletions cut 6 bases from V and 1 base from J, with 13 bases between. The DNA of the CDR3 is TGTGCCAGCAGCGCGTTGGGCGGATCCTACAATGAGCAGTTCTTC. Amino acids: CASSALGGSYNEQFF.

This rearrangement joins TRBV6-5 to TRBJ1-2; perhaps TRBD1 as D (6 bases). This CDR3 comprises 14 residues. The V end lost 4 bases, the J end lost 4 bases, and 13 bases lay between the germline ends. Per germline, CDR1 MNHEY and CDR2 SVGAGI. The DNA of the CDR3 is TGTGCCAGCAGTTCGAACAGGGCCCTCTATGGCTACACCTTC. This sequence encodes CASSSNRALYGYTF.

The V call is TRBV28, the J call TRBJ2-1; D might be TRBD1 or TRBD2, each matching 5 bases. The germline V gene has CDR1 MDHEN and CDR2 SYDVKM. This CDR3 is 14 amino acids long. The germline V and J ends were trimmed by 7 bases and 2 bases, with 12 bases remaining between them. CDR3 bases: TGTGCCAGCAACTCCGGGACGGCCTACAATGAGCAGTTCTTC. Protein sequence: CASNSGTAYNEQFF.

The V and J genes are TRBV27 and TRBJ2-2; D perhaps matches TRBD1 (5 bases). There are 15 residues in the CDR3. V was trimmed by 5 bases and J by 1 base, leaving 11 bases between them. CDR1 MNHEY and CDR2 SMNVEV come from the germline V gene (reference sequence). The CDR3 DNA is TGTGCCAGCAGTCTGCGGACACTGAACACCGGGGAGCTGTTTTTT. Its protein product is CASSLRTLNTGELFF.